This T cell receptor (beta chain) is drawn from a study of T cell responses to AZD1222 COVID-19 vaccine. General study points: White British donors predominated, females outnumbered males, and clonal diversity was possibly underestimated.

The CDR3 loop spans 14 amino acids. Germline V gives CDR1 MDHEN, CDR2 SYDVKM. V lost 3 bases and J 2 bases, leaving 10 bases between the germline ends. With respect to this clone: Its antigen is not known.

Only in-frame clones appear in the TCRdb table, and some are missing; sequencing was by immunoSEQ multiplex PCR. Here the sample spans 250,000 to 300,000 clones, 85% to 95% being singletons. The TCR sequence derives from an adult who received the AZD1222 COVID-19 vaccine. Here the sequenced sample was peripheral blood, taken 28 days after the second AZD1222 dose. V and J are TRBV28 and TRBJ1-1; unclear D gene. The CDR3 reads CASSLSGTNTEAFF. The CDR3 DNA reads TGTGCCAGCAGTTTGTCTGGAACCAACACTGAAGCTTTCTTT.